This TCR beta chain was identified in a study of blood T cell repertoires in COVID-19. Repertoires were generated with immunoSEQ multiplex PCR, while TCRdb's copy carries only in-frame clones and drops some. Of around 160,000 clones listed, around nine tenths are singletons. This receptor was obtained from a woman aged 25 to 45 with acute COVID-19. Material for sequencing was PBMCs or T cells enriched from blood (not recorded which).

This chain's CDR3 is CASRWAGGEKLFF. The DNA of the CDR3 is TGTGCCAGCAGGTGGGCGGGCGGTGAAAAACTGTTTTTT. The chain recombines TRBV12-3 or TRBV12-4 with TRBJ1-4; D gene ambiguous. The CDR3 contains 13 residues. Trimming removed 6 bases from V and 7 bases from J, with 12 bases in between.